This T cell receptor beta chain was identified in a study of shared clonotypes between healthy human individuals. Whole-study context: Aged between 18 and 49, the donors were a couple of women and a few men. Study outcomes and limitations: Across a handful of donors, naive CD4 shared 5% to 6%, naive CD8 more than 3%, memory CD4 2% to 2.5%, memory CD8 0.35% to 0.5%.

Worth noting for this clone: Its antigen is unidentified. The same CDR3 can be traced to other DNA sequences in this sample.

Sequencing used immunoSEQ multiplex PCR; TCRdb keeps in-frame clones, though not all of them. The sample holds about 680,000 clones; around 72% are singletons and the top ten take 1.7%. Trimming stripped 2 bases from V and 3 bases from J, with 8 bases between. Germline values: CDR1 SGHTA, CDR2 FQGNSA. The CDR3 runs 14 residues. The origin of this receptor is a woman aged 25 to 39 in good health. The rearrangement links TRBV7-2 to TRBJ2-1; D gene unclear. Sequenced material: memory CD4+ T cells sorted from blood. Indicated subset: CD45RA-negative fraction. The chain's CDR3 is CASSLSSVYNEQFF. CDR3 sequence (DNA): TGTGCCAGCAGCTTATCGAGTGTCTACAATGAGCAGTTCTTC.